The rows below give T cell receptor beta chains drawn from one sample of a study of T cells in Graves' hyperthyroidism and ophthalmopathy. TCRdb used MiXCR to reprocess the multiplex PCR reads, holding one entry per CDR3 protein. The sample yields 750,000 to 900,000 distinct CDR3 sequences, 38% seen once. The sample comprised blood. These receptors all come from a man in his late teens or twenties with Graves' hyperthyroidism. The CDR3 runs from the conserved cysteine through the conserved F or W. The order of the fields is D gene, V gene, clone size, J gene, CDR3 protein, CDR3 DNA. A D gene is named only where the DNA matches it firmly. Size values are once, few and many counts, or a class for expanded clones, and some rows have none.

NA	TRBV29-1	NA	TRBJ1-1	CSVNKGEAFF	TGCAGCGTCAACAAAGGGGAAGCTTTCTTT
NA	TRBV7-9	NA	TRBJ1-4	CASSFPSTKGAGANEKLFF	TGTGCCAGCAGTTTCCCCTCCACGAAAGGGGCCGGAGCTAATGAAAAACTGTTTTTT
NA	TRBV10-3	NA	TRBJ1-5	CASSDSGKPQHF	TGTGCCAGCAGTGACTCCGGGAAGCCCCAGCATTTT
NA	TRBV29-1	NA	TRBJ2-3	CSVRMTGDTQYF	TGCAGCGTCCGAATGACGGGGGATACGCAGTATTTT
NA	TRBV29-1	many	TRBJ1-1	CSVEGQAGTEAFF	TGCAGCGTTGAAGGACAGGCTGGCACTGAAGCTTTCTTT
TRBD1	TRBV5-1	NA	TRBJ1-1	CASSLGTGSPTEAFF	TGCGCCAGCAGCTTGGGGACAGGGTCCCCCACTGAAGCTTTCTTT
NA	TRBV2	NA	TRBJ1-3	CASSEMGVGNTIYF	TGTGCCAGCAGTGAGATGGGCGTAGGGAACACCATATATTTT
TRBD1	TRBV25-1	many	TRBJ2-7	CATSPGTGIGEQYF	TGTGCCACCTCTCCCGGGACAGGGATCGGCGAGCAGTACTTC
NA	TRBV9	few	TRBJ2-5	CASSQAITSRRQETQYF	TGTGCCAGCAGCCAGGCCATCACTAGCAGACGGCAAGAGACCCAGTACTTC
NA	TRBV9	many	TRBJ1-1	CASSVGSYSEAFF	TGTGCCAGCAGCGTTGGGAGTTACTCTGAAGCTTTCTTT
NA	TRBV5-5	NA	TRBJ2-2	CASSQESWVAGELFF	TGTGCCAGCAGCCAAGAAAGTTGGGTTGCCGGGGAGCTGTTTTTT
NA	TRBV2	NA	TRBJ1-3	CASSEYRNADTIYF	TGTGCCAGCAGCGAATACAGGAACGCAGACACCATATATTTT
NA	TRBV7-2	many	TRBJ1-5	CASSLEGRVNQPQHF	TGTGCCAGCAGCTTAGAGGGCAGGGTGAATCAGCCCCAGCATTTT
TRBD2	TRBV4-1	few	TRBJ2-7	CASSQLAGGDEQYF	TGCGCCAGCAGCCAACTAGCGGGAGGCGACGAGCAGTACTTC
NA	TRBV5-1	many	TRBJ2-7	CASRLSSYEQYF	TGCGCCAGCAGACTTAGCTCCTACGAGCAGTACTTC
TRBD1	TRBV9	NA	TRBJ2-7	CASSNRDRSYEQYF	TGTGCCAGCAGCAACCGGGACAGGTCCTACGAGCAGTACTTC
NA	TRBV2	few	TRBJ1-3	CASSEGGGENTIYF	TGTGCCAGCAGTGAAGGCGGAGGGGAGAACACCATATATTTT
TRBD1	TRBV10-3	many	TRBJ2-7	CAIRGQGVGEQYF	TGTGCCATCAGGGGACAGGGAGTGGGCGAGCAGTACTTC
NA	TRBV12-3/TRBV12-4	few	TRBJ2-5	CASQHNLYQETQYF	TGTGCCAGCCAACACAATCTGTACCAAGAGACCCAGTACTTC
NA	TRBV19	many	TRBJ1-5	CASSIFEGDQPQHF	TGTGCCAGTAGTATTTTCGAGGGGGACCAGCCCCAGCATTTT
TRBD1	TRBV2	many	TRBJ1-5	CASRETGDQPQHF	TGTGCCAGCAGGGAGACAGGGGATCAGCCCCAGCATTTT
NA	TRBV20-1	many	TRBJ2-7	CSATDGFSYEQYF	TGCAGTGCTACGGACGGTTTCTCCTACGAGCAGTACTTC
NA	TRBV9	many	TRBJ2-2	CASSVASGELFF	TGTGCCAGCAGTGTGGCGTCCGGGGAGCTGTTTTTT
NA	TRBV24-1	NA	TRBJ1-5	CASSPEGEQPQHF	TGTGCCAGCAGCCCTGAAGGGGAACAGCCCCAGCATTTT
NA	TRBV7-8	NA	TRBJ1-1	CASSQAQALNGNTEAFF	TGCGCCAGCAGCCAAGCACAGGCCCTCAACGGGAACACTGAAGCTTTCTTT
NA	TRBV6-5	NA	TRBJ1-6	CASSSTSYNSPLHF	TGTGCCAGCAGTTCCACCTCCTATAATTCACCCCTCCACTTT
TRBD2	TRBV7-2	few	TRBJ2-7	CASSRTSGANRQYF	TGTGCCAGCAGCCGAACTAGCGGGGCTAATCGGCAGTACTTC
NA	TRBV7-2	few	TRBJ1-4	CASSFSTGVNEKLFF	TGTGCCAGCAGCTTTTCGACAGGAGTAAATGAAAAACTGTTTTTT
NA	TRBV5-4	few	TRBJ2-2	CASSLSQRAGELFF	TGTGCCAGCAGCTTGTCGCAGCGGGCCGGGGAGCTGTTTTTT
NA	TRBV6-5	NA	TRBJ1-3	CASSSRRRQGNTIYF	TGTGCCAGCAGTTCCCGGAGACGACAGGGAAACACCATATATTTT
TRBD2	TRBV15	NA	TRBJ2-7	CATSSQSGLAAHEQYF	TGTGCCACCAGCAGCCAGTCGGGACTAGCGGCCCACGAGCAGTACTTC
NA	TRBV9	few	TRBJ2-5	CASSVERESGTQYF	TGTGCCAGCAGCGTAGAGAGGGAGTCGGGGACCCAGTACTTC
NA	TRBV7-9	NA	TRBJ1-1	CASSFWEGFVNTEAFF	TGTGCCAGCAGCTTTTGGGAGGGTTTCGTGAACACTGAAGCTTTCTTT
NA	TRBV2	once	TRBJ1-1	CASPYEGRFTEAFF	TGTGCCAGCCCCTACGAGGGGCGTTTCACTGAAGCTTTCTTT
NA	TRBV7-2	many	TRBJ2-7	CASSLAAGSYEQYF	TGTGCCAGCAGCTTAGCAGCGGGCTCCTACGAGCAGTACTTC
NA	TRBV6-5	few	TRBJ1-1	CASSYGRPENTEAFF	TGTGCCAGCAGTTACGGACGGCCTGAGAACACTGAAGCTTTCTTT
TRBD1	TRBV5-1	few	TRBJ1-4	CASSRGQGGNGGEKLFF	TGCGCCAGCAGCCGGGGACAGGGAGGCAATGGAGGTGAAAAACTGTTTTTT
NA	TRBV10-3	many	TRBJ1-1	CAIKSGTNTEAFF	TGTGCCATCAAATCAGGGACGAACACTGAAGCTTTCTTT
NA	TRBV6-5	NA	TRBJ1-3	CASVGESSGNTIYF	TGTGCCAGCGTGGGGGAGAGCTCTGGAAACACCATATATTTT
NA	TRBV4-3	NA	TRBJ2-7	CASSPLLTDYEQYF	TGCGCCAGCAGCCCTCTCCTGACCGACTACGAGCAGTACTTC
NA	TRBV2	many	TRBJ1-4	CASSGSAATNEKLFF	TGTGCCAGCAGTGGGTCGGCCGCAACTAATGAAAAACTGTTTTTT
TRBD1	TRBV19	many	TRBJ2-7	CASSTSGTGPYEQYF	TGTGCCAGTAGCACTTCCGGGACAGGGCCCTACGAGCAGTACTTC
NA	TRBV6-5	few	TRBJ2-2	CAIRRDPLSHGTGELFF	TGTGCCATCAGAAGGGACCCCCTCTCGCACGGGACCGGGGAGCTGTTTTTT
NA	TRBV6-5	few	TRBJ1-2	CASTAVGANYGYTF	TGTGCCAGCACCGCCGTTGGGGCAAACTATGGCTACACCTTC
NA	TRBV11-2	NA	TRBJ2-7	CASSSAGPFSYEQYF	TGTGCCAGCAGCTCCGCGGGCCCTTTCTCCTACGAGCAGTACTTC
NA	TRBV5-1	NA	TRBJ1-4	CASSLERATNEKLFF	TGCGCCAGCAGCTTGGAGAGGGCAACTAATGAAAAACTGTTTTTT
NA	TRBV6-5	NA	TRBJ1-1	CASSYLLGNTEAFF	TGTGCCAGCAGTTACCTTTTGGGGAACACTGAAGCTTTCTTT
NA	TRBV12-3/TRBV12-4	few	TRBJ1-2	CASRSVGGWDYGYTF	TGTGCCAGCAGATCCGTTGGGGGATGGGACTATGGCTACACCTTC
NA	TRBV4-3	few	TRBJ1-5	CASSQVRGDQPQHF	TGCGCCAGCAGCCAAGTGAGAGGCGATCAGCCCCAGCATTTT
NA	TRBV6-1	few	TRBJ1-1	CASSSGSLRAFF	TGTGCCAGCAGTTCAGGGTCCCTTAGAGCTTTCTTT
NA	TRBV20-1	many	TRBJ2-2	CSATGIGELFF	TGCAGTGCGACAGGCATAGGGGAGCTGTTTTTT
NA	TRBV30	NA	TRBJ2-7	CAWSYNTYEQYF	TGTGCCTGGAGTTACAATACCTACGAGCAGTACTTC
NA	TRBV20-1	many	TRBJ2-7	CSASAPSYEQYF	TGCAGTGCTAGTGCCCCCTCCTACGAGCAGTACTTC